This T cell receptor beta chain was identified during a study of beta chain features in type 1 diabetes. Across the whole study: Sorted cells examined across all samples numbered 107,917,701.

Reverse transcription of all isolated RNA meant that expressed TCRB transcripts were sequenced. Only in-frame clones appear in the TCRdb table, and some are missing; sequencing was by immunoSEQ multiplex PCR. The sample includes a few hundred thousand clones, less than 35% seen only once; the top ten take 4%. A word on this clone: Its specificity is not known. Distinct nucleotide sequences in the sample also encode this CDR3.

General study results and limits: Moderate yet significant TCRB CDR3 shortening was seen in Type 1 diabetes patients in all four CD4+ subsets.

The CDR3 totals 12 residues. Germline CDR1 is SQVTM and CDR2 is ANQGSEA. V lost 4 bases to trimming and J lost 1 base, with 4 bases between them. The chain links TRBV29-1 to TRBJ2-2; D gene ambiguous. Sequencing input: central memory CD4+ T cells from blood. This clonotype was obtained from a man aged 25-40 years in good health. The CDR3 sequence: CSVGLNTGELFF. The CDR3 DNA reads TGCAGCGTTGGACTGAACACCGGGGAGCTGTTTTTT.